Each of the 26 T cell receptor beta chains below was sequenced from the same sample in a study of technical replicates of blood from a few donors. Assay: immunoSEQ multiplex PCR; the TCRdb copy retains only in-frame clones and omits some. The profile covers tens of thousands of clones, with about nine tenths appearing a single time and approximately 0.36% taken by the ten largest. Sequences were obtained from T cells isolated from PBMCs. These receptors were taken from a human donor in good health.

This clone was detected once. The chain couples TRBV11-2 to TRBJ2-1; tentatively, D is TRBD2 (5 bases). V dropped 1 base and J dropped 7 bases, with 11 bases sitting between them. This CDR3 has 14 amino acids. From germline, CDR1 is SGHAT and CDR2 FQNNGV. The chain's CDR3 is CASSLVGITNEQFF. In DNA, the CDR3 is TGTGCCAGCAGCTTAGTCGGGATCACAAATGAGCAGTTCTTC.

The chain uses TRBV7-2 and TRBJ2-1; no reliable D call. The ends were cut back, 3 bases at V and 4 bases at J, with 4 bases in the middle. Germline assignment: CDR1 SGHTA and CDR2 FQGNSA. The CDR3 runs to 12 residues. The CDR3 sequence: CASSFEYNEQFF. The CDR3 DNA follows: TGTGCCAGCAGCTTTGAGTACAATGAGCAGTTCTTC.

CDR3 sequence reads: CASSQVRYEQYF. In nucleotides, the CDR3 is TGTGCCAGCAGCCAAGTTCGCTACGAGCAGTACTTC. This sequence joins TRBV14 and TRBJ2-7, with D uncertain. V lost 1 base to trimming and J lost 3 bases, with 4 bases between them. The CDR3 contains 12 residues. Germline assignment: CDR1 SGHDN and CDR2 FVKESK.

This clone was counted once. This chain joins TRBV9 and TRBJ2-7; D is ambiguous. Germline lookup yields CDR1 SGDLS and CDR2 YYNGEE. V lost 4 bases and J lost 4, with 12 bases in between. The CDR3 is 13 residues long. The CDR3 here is CASSPRYEYEQYF. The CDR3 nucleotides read TGTGCCAGCAGCCCCCGATATGAGTACGAGCAGTACTTC.

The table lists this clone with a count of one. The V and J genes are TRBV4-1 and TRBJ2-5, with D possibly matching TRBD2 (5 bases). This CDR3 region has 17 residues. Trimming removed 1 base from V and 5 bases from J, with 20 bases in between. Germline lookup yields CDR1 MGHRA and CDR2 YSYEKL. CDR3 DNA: TGCGCCAGCAGCCAAGGGGGAGCCCTATTCCGGTGGGAGACCCAGTACTTC. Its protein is CASSQGGALFRWETQYF.

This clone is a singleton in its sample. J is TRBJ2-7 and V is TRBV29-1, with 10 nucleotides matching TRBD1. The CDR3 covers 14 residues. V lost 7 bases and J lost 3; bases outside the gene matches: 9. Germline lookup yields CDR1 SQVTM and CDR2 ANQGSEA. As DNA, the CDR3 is TGCAGCGCTGTTGGGACAGGGGACTTCTACGAGCAGTACTTC. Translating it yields CSAVGTGDFYEQYF.

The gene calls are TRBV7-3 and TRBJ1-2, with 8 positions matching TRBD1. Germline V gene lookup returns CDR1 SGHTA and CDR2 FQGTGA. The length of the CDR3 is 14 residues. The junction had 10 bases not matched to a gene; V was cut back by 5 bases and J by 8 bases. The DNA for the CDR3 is TGTGCCAGCAGCCCCCGGACAGGGAGAGACGGCTACACCTTC. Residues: CASSPRTGRDGYTF.

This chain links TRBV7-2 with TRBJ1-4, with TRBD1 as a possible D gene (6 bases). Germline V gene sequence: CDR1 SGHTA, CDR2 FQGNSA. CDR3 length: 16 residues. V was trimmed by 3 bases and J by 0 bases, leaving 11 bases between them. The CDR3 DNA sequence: TGTGCCAGCAGCTTGAACAGGGTTGCAACTAATGAAAAACTGTTTTTT. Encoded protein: CASSLNRVATNEKLFF.

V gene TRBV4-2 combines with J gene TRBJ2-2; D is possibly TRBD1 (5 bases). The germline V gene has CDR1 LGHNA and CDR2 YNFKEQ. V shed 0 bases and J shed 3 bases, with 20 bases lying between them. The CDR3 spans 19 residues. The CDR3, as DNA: TGTGCCAGCAGCCAAGATCTTTGGCAGGGCGCCTTAGACACCGGGGAGCTGTTTTTT. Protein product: CASSQDLWQGALDTGELFF.

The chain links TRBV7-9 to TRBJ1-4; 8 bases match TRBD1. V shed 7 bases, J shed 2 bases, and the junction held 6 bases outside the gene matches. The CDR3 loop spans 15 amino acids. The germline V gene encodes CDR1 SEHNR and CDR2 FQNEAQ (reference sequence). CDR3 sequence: CASTNGDRTNEKLFF. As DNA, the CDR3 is TGTGCCAGCACGAACGGGGACAGGACTAATGAAAAACTGTTTTTT.

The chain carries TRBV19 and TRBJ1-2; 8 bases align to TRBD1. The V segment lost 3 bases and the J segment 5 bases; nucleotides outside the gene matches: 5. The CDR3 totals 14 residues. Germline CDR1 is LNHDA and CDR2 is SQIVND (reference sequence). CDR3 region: CASSIGTGFYGYTF. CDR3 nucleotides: TGTGCCAGTAGTATTGGGACAGGTTTTTATGGCTACACCTTC.

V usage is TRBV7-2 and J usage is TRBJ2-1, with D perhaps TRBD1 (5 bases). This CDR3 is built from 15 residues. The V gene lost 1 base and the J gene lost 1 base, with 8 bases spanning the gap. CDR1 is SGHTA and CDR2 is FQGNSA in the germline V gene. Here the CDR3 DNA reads TGTGCCAGCAGCTTAGGGGCAGGGTCCTACAATGAGCAGTTCTTC. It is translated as CASSLGAGSYNEQFF.

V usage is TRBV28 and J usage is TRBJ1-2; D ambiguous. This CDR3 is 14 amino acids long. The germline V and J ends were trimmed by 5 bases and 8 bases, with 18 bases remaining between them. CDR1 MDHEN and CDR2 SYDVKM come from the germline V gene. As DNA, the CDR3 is TGTGCCAGCAGTCCCCACGAGGGAGTGTACGGCTACACCTTC. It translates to CASSPHEGVYGYTF.

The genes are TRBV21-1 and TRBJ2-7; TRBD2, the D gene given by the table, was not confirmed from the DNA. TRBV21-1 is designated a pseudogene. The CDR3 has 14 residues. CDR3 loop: CASSKTYNPYEQYF. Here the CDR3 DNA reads TGTGCCAGCAGCAAAACTTATAATCCCTACGAGCAGTACTTC.

The CDR3 protein is CASSNWDFSYNEQFF. The CDR3 bases are TGTGCCAGCAGTAACTGGGACTTCTCCTACAATGAGCAGTTCTTC. The V gene is TRBV27, the J gene TRBJ2-1; TRBD2 might be the D (6 bases). The CDR3 consists of 15 residues. Germline V gene sequence: CDR1 MNHEY, CDR2 SMNVEV (reference sequence). Between the trimmed V and J ends, which lost 5 bases and 0 bases, there was a span of 11 bases.

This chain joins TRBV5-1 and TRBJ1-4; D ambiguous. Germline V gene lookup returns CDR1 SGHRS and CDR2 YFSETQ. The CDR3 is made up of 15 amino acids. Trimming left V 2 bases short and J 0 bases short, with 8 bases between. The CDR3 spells CASSFAGSTNEKLFF. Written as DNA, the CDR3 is TGCGCCAGCAGCTTCGCAGGCTCAACTAATGAAAAACTGTTTTTT.

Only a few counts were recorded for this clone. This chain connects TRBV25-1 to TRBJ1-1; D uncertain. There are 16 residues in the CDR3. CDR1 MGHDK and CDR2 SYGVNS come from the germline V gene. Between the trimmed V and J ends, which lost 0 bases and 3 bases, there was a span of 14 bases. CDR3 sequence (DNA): TGTGCCAGCAGTGAATATGGACTCGGGAGTCACACTGAAGCTTTCTTT. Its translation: CASSEYGLGSHTEAFF.

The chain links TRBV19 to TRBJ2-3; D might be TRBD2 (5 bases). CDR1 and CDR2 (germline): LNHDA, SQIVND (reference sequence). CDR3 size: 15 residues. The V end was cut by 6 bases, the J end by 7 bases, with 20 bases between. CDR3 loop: CASRVSGQNPNTQYF. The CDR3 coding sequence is TGTGCCAGTAGAGTAAGCGGCCAAAACCCCAATACGCAGTATTTT.

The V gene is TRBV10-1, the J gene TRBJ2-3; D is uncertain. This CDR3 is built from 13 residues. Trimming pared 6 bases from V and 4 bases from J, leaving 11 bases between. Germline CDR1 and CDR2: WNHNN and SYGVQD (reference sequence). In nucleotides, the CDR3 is TGCGCCAGCAGGCATCGATACTCAGATACGCAGTATTTT. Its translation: CASRHRYSDTQYF.

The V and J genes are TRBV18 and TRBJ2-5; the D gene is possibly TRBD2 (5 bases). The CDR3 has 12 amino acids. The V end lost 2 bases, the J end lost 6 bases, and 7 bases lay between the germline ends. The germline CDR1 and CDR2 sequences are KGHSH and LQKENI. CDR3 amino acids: CASSPGSQTQYF. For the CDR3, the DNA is TGTGCCAGCTCACCAGGGAGCCAGACCCAGTACTTC. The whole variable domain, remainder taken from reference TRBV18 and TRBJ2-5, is NAGVMQNPRHLVRRRGQEARLRCSPMKGHSHVYWYRQLPEEGLKFMVYLQKENIIDESGMPKERFSAEFPKEGPSILRIQQVVRGDSAAYFCASSPGSQTQYFGPGTRLLVL.

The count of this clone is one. The chain's CDR3 is CASSPGTGSNTGELFF. The CDR3 bases are TGTGCCAGCAGCCCGGGAACGGGATCGAACACCGGGGAGCTGTTTTTT. V usage is TRBV5-4 and J usage is TRBJ2-2; tentative D call: TRBD2 (5 bases). The germline V and J ends were trimmed by 4 bases and 0 bases, with 13 bases remaining between them. From germline, CDR1 is SGHNT and CDR2 YYREEE (reference sequence). The CDR3 contains 16 residues.

CDR3 nucleotide sequence: TGTGCCAGCAGCGTCTCCGGAGGGTTGTTGAAGGATACGCAGTATTTT. Translation gives CASSVSGGLLKDTQYF. The chain combines TRBV9 with TRBJ2-3, with a possible D match to TRBD2 (6 bases). V was pared by 2 bases and J by 6 bases, with 19 bases between. Per germline, CDR1 SGDLS and CDR2 YYNGEE. The CDR3 is 16 amino acids.

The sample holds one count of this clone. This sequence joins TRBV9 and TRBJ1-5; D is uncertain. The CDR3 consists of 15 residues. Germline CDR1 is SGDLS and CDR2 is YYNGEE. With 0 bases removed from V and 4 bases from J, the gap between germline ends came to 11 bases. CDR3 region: CASSVEGGLNQPQHF. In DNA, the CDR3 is TGTGCCAGCAGCGTAGAAGGAGGCCTTAATCAGCCCCAGCATTTT.

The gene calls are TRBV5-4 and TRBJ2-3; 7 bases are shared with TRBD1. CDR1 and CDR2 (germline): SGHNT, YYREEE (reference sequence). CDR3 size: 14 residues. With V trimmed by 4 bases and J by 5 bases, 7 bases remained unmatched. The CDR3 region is CASSLTQGIDTQYF. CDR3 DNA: TGTGCCAGCAGCCTAACACAGGGGATAGATACGCAGTATTTT.

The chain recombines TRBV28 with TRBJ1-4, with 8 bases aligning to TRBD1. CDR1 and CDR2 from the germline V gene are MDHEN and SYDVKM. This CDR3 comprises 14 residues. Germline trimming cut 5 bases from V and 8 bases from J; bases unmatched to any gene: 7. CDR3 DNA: TGTGCCAGCAGTGAGACAGGGGCCCGGGAAAAACTGTTTTTT. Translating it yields CASSETGAREKLFF.

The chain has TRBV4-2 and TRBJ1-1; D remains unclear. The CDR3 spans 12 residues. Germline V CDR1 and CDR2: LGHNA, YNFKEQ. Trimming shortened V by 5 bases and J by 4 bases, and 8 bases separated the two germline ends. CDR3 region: CASSVRPTEAFF. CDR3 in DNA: TGTGCCAGCAGCGTGAGGCCCACTGAAGCTTTCTTT.